What follows are 3 T cell receptor beta chains derived from one specimen sequenced in a study of cytomegalovirus exposure and HLA in healthy donors. Use of 60 Vbeta and 13 Jbeta primers characterized the PCR. The repertoire was sequenced with immunoSEQ multiplex PCR; TCRdb's copy has only in-frame clones and lacks some. The sample lists 95,000 to 110,000 clones; over 9.5% were seen once. The specimen was PBMCs. Source of these receptors: a man in his forties or fifties in good health and CMV-seropositive.

The chain uses TRBV19 and TRBJ2-7; D is possibly TRBD1 (7 bases). Per the germline V gene, CDR1 is LNHDA and CDR2 is SQIVND (reference sequence). The CDR3 contains 13 residues. Deletions cut 11 bases from V and 1 base from J, with 15 bases between. The CDR3, as DNA: TGTGCCTCAAGGGGGCGGGGATCCTACGAGCAGTACTTC. Translating gives CASRGRGSYEQYF.

The rearrangement uses TRBV9 and TRBJ1-2; D is ambiguous. This CDR3 spans 13 amino acids. V lost 0 bases and J lost 6, with 9 bases in between. The germline V gene has CDR1 SGDLS and CDR2 YYNGEE. The CDR3 is CASSVAGFDGYTF. The DNA of the CDR3 is TGTGCCAGCAGCGTAGCGGGTTTCGATGGCTACACCTTC.

J is TRBJ2-1 and V is TRBV18; TRBD2 agrees at 9 bases. The V gene end was trimmed by 2 bases and the J gene end by 14 bases; junction bases not matched to a gene: 7. CDR1 and CDR2 (germline): KGHSH, LQKENI. The CDR3 spans 13 residues. The CDR3 loop is CASSPSLAGTEFF. The CDR3 DNA is TGTGCCAGCTCACCAAGTCTAGCGGGGACGGAGTTCTTC.